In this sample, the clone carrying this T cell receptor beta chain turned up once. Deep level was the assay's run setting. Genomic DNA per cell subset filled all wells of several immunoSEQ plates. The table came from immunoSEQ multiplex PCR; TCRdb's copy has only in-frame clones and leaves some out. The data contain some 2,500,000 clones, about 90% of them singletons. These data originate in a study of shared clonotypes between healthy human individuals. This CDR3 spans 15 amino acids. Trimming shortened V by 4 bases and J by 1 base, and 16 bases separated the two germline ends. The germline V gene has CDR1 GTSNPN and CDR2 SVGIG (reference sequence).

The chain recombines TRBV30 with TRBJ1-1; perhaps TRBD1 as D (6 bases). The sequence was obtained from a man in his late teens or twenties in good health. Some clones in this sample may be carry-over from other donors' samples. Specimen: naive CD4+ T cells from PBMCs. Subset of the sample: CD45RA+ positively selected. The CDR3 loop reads CAWTGLGTPNTEAFF. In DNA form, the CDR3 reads TGTGCCTGGACTGGCCTGGGGACACCGAACACTGAAGCTTTCTTT.